This is a list of T cell receptor beta chains from one sample in a study of CD8+ T cells in alopecia areata. Data came from immunoSEQ multiplex PCR; TCRdb stores just in-frame clones and leaves some out. This sample has approximately 57,000 clones; around 97% occur once, and the top ten carry roughly 24%. The specimen was CD8+ T cells sorted from blood, collected at week 0. The source of these receptors is a human donor with alopecia areata. CDR3s include the opening cysteine and the closing phenylalanine or tryptophan. A D gene is named only where the DNA matches it firmly. Clone sizes are given selectively: once, few, many, or a class where the clone is expanded.

J gene | V gene | D gene | clone size | CDR3 DNA | CDR3 protein
TRBJ2-4 | TRBV21-1 | . | few | TGTGCCAGCAGCAAAGACAGGACCGAAACCAAAAACATTCAGTACTTC | CASSKDRTETKNIQYF
TRBJ1-1 | TRBV11-1 | TRBD1 | . | TGTGCCAGCAGCTACCGACAGGGAACTGAAGCTTTCTTT | CASSYRQGTEAFF
TRBJ2-4 | TRBV4-1 | . | once | TGCGCCAGCAGGGACACCGTAAACATTCAGTACTTC | CASRDTVNIQYF
TRBJ2-7 | TRBV2 | . | . | TGTGCCAGCAGCGACCCATCTAGCTCCTACGAGCAGTACTTC | CASSDPSSSYEQYF
TRBJ1-5 | TRBV19 | . | . | TGTGCCAGTAGTATATCAGGGTACAATCAGCCCCAGCATTTT | CASSISGYNQPQHF
TRBJ2-5 | TRBV9 | TRBD2 | . | TGTGCCAGCAGCGCCAGCGGGGCGTACCAAGAGACCCAGTACTTC | CASSASGAYQETQYF
TRBJ2-4 | TRBV4-3 | TRBD1 | once | TGCGCCAGCAGCCAAGAAACAGGGGGCTTATACATTCAGTACTTC | CASSQETGGLYIQYF
TRBJ2-7 | TRBV27 | . | . | TGTGCCAGCAGTTTTGCTAGCTCCTACGAGCAGTACTTC | CASSFASSYEQYF
TRBJ1-2 | TRBV29-1 | TRBD1 | . | TGCAGCGTTGAAAGGGACAGGCCAACTTATGGCTACACCTTC | CSVERDRPTYGYTF
TRBJ2-7 | TRBV11-3 | . | . | TGTGCCAGCAGCCGGACAGTAGCCTACGAGCAGTACTTC | CASSRTVAYEQYF
TRBJ1-6 | TRBV18 | . | . | TGTGCCAGCTCATCGGACCGAGCTAATTCACCCCTCCACTTT | CASSSDRANSPLHF
TRBJ2-3 | TRBV27 | . | once | TGTGCCAGCAGTATGGGGGGAGGGGGGCGCACAGATACGCAGTATTTT | CASSMGGGGRTDTQYF
TRBJ2-2 | TRBV27 | . | . | TGTGCCAGCACCTTTAATGCGAACACCGGGGAGCTGTTTTTT | CASTFNANTGELFF
TRBJ2-5 | TRBV4-3 | . | . | TGCGCCAGCAGTCAAGATCATCTCCAAGAGACCCAGTACTTC | CASSQDHLQETQYF
TRBJ1-2 | TRBV30 | . | . | TGTGCCTGGTCCGTTGGGGGAGCTAACTATGGCTACACCTTC | CAWSVGGANYGYTF
TRBJ2-5 | TRBV10-3 | TRBD1 | . | TGTGCCATCAGTGAGAAGGACAGGGAAGAGACCCAGTACTTC | CAISEKDREETQYF
TRBJ2-4 | TRBV2 | . | . | TGTGCCAGCAGTGAGATGGCCTGGGACCTAGCCAAAAACATTCAGTACTTC | CASSEMAWDLAKNIQYF
TRBJ1-4 | TRBV10-3 | TRBD1 | . | TGTGCCATCAGTGACGACAGGGGGGATGAAAAACTGTTTTTT | CAISDDRGDEKLFF
TRBJ2-1 | TRBV29-1 | . | . | TGCAGCGTTGGGGGGGGACAGCATTACAATGAGCAGTTCTTC | CSVGGGQHYNEQFF
TRBJ2-1 | TRBV29-1 | TRBD2 | . | TGCAGCGTTTCACCCATGCTAGCGGGGGGGCCTTTCTCCTACAATGAGCAGTTCTTC | CSVSPMLAGGPFSYNEQFF
TRBJ2-1 | TRBV4-3 | TRBD2 | . | TGCGCCAGCAGCCAAGATGCCCCGGGGGGACCCTACAATGAGCAGTTCTTC | CASSQDAPGGPYNEQFF
TRBJ2-7 | TRBV4-1 | . | . | TGCGCCAGCAGCCAAGTAGGGGCTGCCGAGCAGTACTTC | CASSQVGAAEQYF
TRBJ2-3 | TRBV4-1 | . | . | TGCGCCAGCAGCCAAGTCGGGGGAGGAGATACGCAGTATTTT | CASSQVGGGDTQYF
TRBJ1-1 | TRBV15 | . | . | TGTGCCACCAGCAGGCCGGGGCTAGCGAACACTGAAGCTTTCTTT | CATSRPGLANTEAFF
TRBJ2-7 | TRBV15 | . | . | TGTGCCACCAGCAGAGATCAAGACATGCGTGGTGAGCAGTACTTC | CATSRDQDMRGEQYF
TRBJ2-1 | TRBV7-9 | . | . | TGTGCCAGCAGCTACGCGGCACCAGAGGGTGAGCAGTTCTTC | CASSYAAPEGEQFF
TRBJ2-3 | TRBV11-2 | . | . | TGTGCCAGCAGCTTAGGAGTAAGGCGGTTAAGCACAGATACGCAGTATTTT | CASSLGVRRLSTDTQYF
TRBJ2-7 | TRBV10-3 | TRBD1 | . | TGTGCCACCACCCCCGGGACAGGGAACGAGCAGTACTTC | CATTPGTGNEQYF
TRBJ1-2 | TRBV9 | . | . | TGTGCCAGCAGCGTTGGAGGGGACTATGGCTACACCTTC | CASSVGGDYGYTF
TRBJ1-2 | TRBV7-2 | . | . | TGTGCCAGCAGCTTAATGGGGGGACCTAACTATGGCTACACCTTC | CASSLMGGPNYGYTF
TRBJ2-1 | TRBV6-5 | TRBD1 | . | TGTGCCAGCAGTTACTCAGCCGGGACAGCCAATGAGCAGTTCTTC | CASSYSAGTANEQFF
TRBJ2-1 | TRBV6-4 | . | . | TGTGCCAGCAGAATGACAGAAAACAATGAGCAGTTCTTC | CASRMTENNEQFF
TRBJ2-7 | TRBV7-9 | . | . | TGTGCCAGCAGCTTAGCGATGGGCGAGCAGTACTTC | CASSLAMGEQYF